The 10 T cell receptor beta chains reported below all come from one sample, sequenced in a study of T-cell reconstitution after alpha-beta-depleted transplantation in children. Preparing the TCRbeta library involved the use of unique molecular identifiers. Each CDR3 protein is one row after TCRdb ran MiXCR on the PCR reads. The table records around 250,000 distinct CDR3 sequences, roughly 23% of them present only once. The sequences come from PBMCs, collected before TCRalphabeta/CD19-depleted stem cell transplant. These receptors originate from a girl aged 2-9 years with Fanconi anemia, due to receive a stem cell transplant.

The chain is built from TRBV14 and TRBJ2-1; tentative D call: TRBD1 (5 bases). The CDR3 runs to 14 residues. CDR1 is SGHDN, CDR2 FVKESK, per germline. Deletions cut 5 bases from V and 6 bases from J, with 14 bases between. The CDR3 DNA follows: TGTGCCAGCAGCTTTTACTCCGACAGCAATGAGCAGTTCTTC. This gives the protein CASSFYSDSNEQFF.

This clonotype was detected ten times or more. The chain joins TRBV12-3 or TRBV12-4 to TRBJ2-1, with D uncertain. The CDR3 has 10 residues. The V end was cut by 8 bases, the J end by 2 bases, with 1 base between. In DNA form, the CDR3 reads TGTGCCAGCGCCTACAATGAGCAGTTCTTC. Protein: CASAYNEQFF.

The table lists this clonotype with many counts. CDR3 DNA: TGCGCCAGCAGCCCACCAACAGATACGCAGTATTTT. It is translated as CASSPPTDTQYF. This rearrangement joins TRBV5-1 to TRBJ2-3; no reliable D call. Germline loops: CDR1 SGHRS, CDR2 YFSETQ. Trimming took 4 bases from V and 3 from J, leaving 6 bases between them. The CDR3 has 12 amino acids.

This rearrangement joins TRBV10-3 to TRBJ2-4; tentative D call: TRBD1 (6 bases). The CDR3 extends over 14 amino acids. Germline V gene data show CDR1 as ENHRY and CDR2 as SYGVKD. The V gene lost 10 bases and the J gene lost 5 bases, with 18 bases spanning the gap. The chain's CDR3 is CATQGFGMENIQYF. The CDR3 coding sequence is TGTGCCACACAGGGTTTCGGGATGGAAAACATTCAGTACTTC.

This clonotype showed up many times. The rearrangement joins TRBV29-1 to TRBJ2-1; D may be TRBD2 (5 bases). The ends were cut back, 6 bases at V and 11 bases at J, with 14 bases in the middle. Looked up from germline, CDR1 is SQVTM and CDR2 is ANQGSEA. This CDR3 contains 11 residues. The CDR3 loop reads CSVGRGSQQFF. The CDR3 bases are TGCAGCGTGGGAAGAGGGTCCCAGCAGTTCTTC.

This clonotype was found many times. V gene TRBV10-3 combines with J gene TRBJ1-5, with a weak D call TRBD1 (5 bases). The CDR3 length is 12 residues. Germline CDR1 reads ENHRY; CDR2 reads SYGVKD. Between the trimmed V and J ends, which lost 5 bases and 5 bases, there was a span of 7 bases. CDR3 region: CAISRGDQPQHF. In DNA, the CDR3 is TGTGCCATCAGTAGGGGAGATCAGCCCCAGCATTTT.

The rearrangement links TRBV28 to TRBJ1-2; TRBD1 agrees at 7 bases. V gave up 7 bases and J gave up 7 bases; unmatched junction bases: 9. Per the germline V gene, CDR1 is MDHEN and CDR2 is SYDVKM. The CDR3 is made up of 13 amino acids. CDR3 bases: TGTGCCAGCACCCCAGGACAGGCGAGTGGCTACACCTTC. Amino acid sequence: CASTPGQASGYTF.

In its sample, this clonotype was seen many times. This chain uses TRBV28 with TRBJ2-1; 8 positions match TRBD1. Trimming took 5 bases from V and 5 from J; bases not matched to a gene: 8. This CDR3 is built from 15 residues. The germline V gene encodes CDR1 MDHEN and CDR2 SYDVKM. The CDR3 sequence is CASSLLGQVDNEQFF. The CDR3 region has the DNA TGTGCCAGCAGTCTCCTGGGACAGGTGGACAATGAGCAGTTCTTC.

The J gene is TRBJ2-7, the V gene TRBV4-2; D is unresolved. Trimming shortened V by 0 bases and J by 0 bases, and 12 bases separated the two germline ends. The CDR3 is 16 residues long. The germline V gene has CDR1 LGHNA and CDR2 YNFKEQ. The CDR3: CASSQDGDSSSYEQYF. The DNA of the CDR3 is TGTGCCAGCAGCCAAGATGGCGACTCGAGCTCCTACGAGCAGTACTTC.

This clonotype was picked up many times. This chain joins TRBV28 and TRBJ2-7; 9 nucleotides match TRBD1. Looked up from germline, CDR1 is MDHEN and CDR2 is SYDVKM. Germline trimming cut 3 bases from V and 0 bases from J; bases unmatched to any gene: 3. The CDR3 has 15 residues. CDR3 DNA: TGTGCCAGCAGTTTGGACAGGGGCTTCTCCTACGAGCAGTACTTC. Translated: CASSLDRGFSYEQYF.